Sequencing of this T cell receptor beta chain was carried out in a study of blood T cell repertoires in COVID-19. CDR1 is MNHEY and CDR2 is SVGAGI in the germline V gene. The ends were cut back, 6 bases at V and 4 bases at J, with 13 bases in the middle. The CDR3 is 15 amino acids. The data were produced by immunoSEQ multiplex PCR, yet TCRdb's version contains in-frame clones alone and is incomplete. The sample contains approximately 86,000 clones, 85% of which appear only once. The chain uses TRBV6-5 and TRBJ1-6, with D perhaps matching TRBD1 (5 bases). The sequenced sample was peripheral blood. The receptor was derived from a man in his fifties with acute or convalescent COVID-19. CDR3 loop: CASRVQEGYNSPLHF. CDR3 nucleotides: TGTGCCAGCAGAGTCCAGGAGGGGTATAATTCACCCCTCCACTTT.